This note documents a single T cell receptor (beta chain) sequence. The sample is drawn from a study of blood T cell repertoires in COVID-19. Study context: Sites across the United States, Italy and Spain contributed samples from acute and convalescent COVID-19. The analysed material was cDNA or gDNA that came from T cells, B-cell-depleted T cells, or PBMCs.

In the authors' workflow: Estimated nucleated cell counts came from reference gene primer amplification. The repertoire was sequenced with immunoSEQ multiplex PCR; TCRdb's copy has only in-frame clones and lacks some. The V and J calls and clone size were taken over from that table, and D and trimming were inferred from the DNA. The repertoire holds roughly 65,000 clones, with around 85% as singletons. Sequenced sample: peripheral blood. The source is a woman over 75 with active or convalescent COVID-19.

In DNA, the CDR3 is TGTGCCAGCAGTTCGGTTGGAGGTGAGACCCAGTACTTC. Encoded protein: CASSSVGGETQYF. This chain uses TRBV5-6 with TRBJ2-5; possible D gene TRBD2, 5 bases. Germline V CDR1 and CDR2: SGHDT, YYEEEE. V was cut by 5 bases and J by 5 bases, with 13 bases left in between. The CDR3 contains 13 residues.